The 10 T cell receptor beta chains presented below share a single source sample, sequenced in a study of cytomegalovirus exposure and HLA in healthy donors. It was with 60 Vbeta and 13 Jbeta primers that the PCR ran. Only in-frame clones appear in the TCRdb table, and some are missing; sequencing was by immunoSEQ multiplex PCR. Of 150,000 to 200,000 clones listed, about 80% are singletons. Sequencing was done on a sample of PBMCs. The receptors derive from a boy aged 5-17 years in good health and CMV-seronegative.

J is TRBJ2-2 and V is TRBV7-9, with 9 bases fitting TRBD1. CDR1 is SEHNR and CDR2 is FQNEAQ in the germline V gene (reference sequence). V was clipped by 5 bases and J by 9 bases; unmatched bases: 16. There are 17 residues in the CDR3. The CDR3 loop reads CASSTTDRGMLSRELFF. For the CDR3, the DNA is TGTGCCAGCAGCACCACAGACAGGGGGATGCTAAGCCGGGAGCTGTTTTTT.

This rearrangement joins TRBV7-6 to TRBJ2-1; D may be TRBD2 (6 bases). The germline V and J ends were trimmed by 2 bases and 7 bases, with 18 bases remaining between them. The CDR3 totals 16 residues. The germline CDR1 and CDR2 sequences are SGHVS and FNYEAQ. The CDR3 spells CASSLTREPRGNEQFF. CDR3 DNA: TGTGCCAGCAGCTTAACGCGGGAACCCAGAGGGAATGAGCAGTTCTTC. Full variable domain (rest looked up from reference TRBV7-6 and TRBJ2-1): GAGVSQSPRYKVTKRGQDVALRCDPISGHVSLYWYRQALGQGPEFLTYFNYEAQQDKSGLPNDRFSAERPEGSISTLTIQRTEQRDSAMYRCASSLTREPRGNEQFFGPGTRLTVL.

V gene TRBV29-1 combines with J gene TRBJ2-1; TRBD2 is a possible D gene (6 bases). This CDR3 region has 15 residues. Germline CDR1 reads SQVTM; CDR2 reads ANQGSEA. The ends were cut back, 2 bases at V and 3 bases at J, with 14 bases in the middle. Written as DNA, the CDR3 is TGCAGCGTTGAAACGGGCGGGATCAGCTACAATGAGCAGTTCTTC. Amino acid sequence: CSVETGGISYNEQFF.

This chain connects TRBV19 to TRBJ2-5, with 9 bases identical to TRBD2. Looked up from germline, CDR1 is LNHDA and CDR2 is SQIVND (reference sequence). The CDR3 runs to 17 residues. Unmatched junction bases numbered 12, after V lost 5 bases and J lost 2 bases. The CDR3 DNA reads TGTGCCAGTAGTCGGGGCGGGGGGGCTGGAGGGCAAGAGACCCAGTACTTC. It codes for CASSRGGGAGGQETQYF.

The chain employs TRBV29-1 and TRBJ2-1; 7 nucleotides line up with TRBD2. The trim removed 1 base at V and 10 bases at J, leaving 13 bases unmatched. Germline V gene data show CDR1 as SQVTM and CDR2 as ANQGSEA. CDR3 length: 15 amino acids. This CDR3 reads CSVEASRTRPTEQFF. CDR3 DNA: TGCAGCGTTGAAGCTTCCAGGACTAGGCCCACGGAGCAGTTCTTC.

This chain links TRBV27 with TRBJ2-7; 7 bases map to TRBD1. Germline CDR1 MNHEY, CDR2 SMNVEV (reference sequence). CDR3 length: 14 amino acids. J was trimmed by 5 bases and V by 6 bases; bases with no gene match: 10. This CDR3 is CASRYTETGNEQYF. CDR3 DNA: TGTGCCAGCAGGTACACAGAGACAGGGAACGAGCAGTACTTC.

CDR3 bases: TGTGCCAGCAGCATTAGCGGGAGGTCTGAGACCCAGTACTTC. This encodes CASSISGRSETQYF. The chain employs TRBV6-5 and TRBJ2-5, with 10 positions matching TRBD2. Unmatched junction bases numbered 6, after V lost 6 bases and J lost 5 bases. The CDR3 spans 14 residues. Germline-derived CDR1 and CDR2 are MNHEY and SVGAGI.

This chain uses TRBV30 with TRBJ1-1; D ambiguous. The CDR3 consists of 11 residues. V lost 2 bases, J lost 6 bases, and 7 bases lay in between. The V gene's germline CDR1 is GTSNPN and CDR2 SVGIG (reference sequence). The CDR3 sequence is CAWSLAAEAFF. The CDR3 region has the DNA TGTGCCTGGAGTCTAGCGGCTGAAGCTTTCTTT.

The chain carries TRBV10-3 and TRBJ2-7; tentative D call: TRBD1 (6 bases). V was pared by 3 bases and J by 1 base, with 10 bases between. The CDR3 loop spans 14 amino acids. Germline V lookup: CDR1 ENHRY, CDR2 SYGVKD. CDR3 in amino acids: CAISEYRESYEQYF. Written as DNA, the CDR3 is TGTGCCATCAGTGAATACAGGGAGTCCTACGAGCAGTACTTC.

Comments on this clone: One end of the junction does not line up with germline, which may come from a read error. The chain carries TRBV7-9 and TRBJ2-2, with D hard to call. The germline CDR1 and CDR2 sequences are SEHNR and FQNEAQ (reference sequence). This CDR3 comprises 14 residues. CDR3 sequence reads: CSSSLDRVTGELFF. CDR3 DNA sequence: TGTTCCAGCAGCTTAGATCGGGTCACCGGGGAGCTGTTTTTT.